These T cell receptor beta chains were read from a single sample in a study of CD8 T cells in ankylosing spondylitis. TCRdb itself ran the 5' RACE reads through MiXCR, one entry per CDR3 protein. The sample has around 770,000 distinct CDR3 sequences, roughly 20% seen once. Sequencing used blood, either unsorted or a sorted T cell fraction (not recorded which). Receptor source: a male donor with ankylosing spondylitis. CDR3s include the opening cysteine and the closing phenylalanine or tryptophan. The order of the fields is clone size, D gene, J gene, V gene, CDR3 protein, CDR3 DNA. The D gene is left open where the match is weak. The size field is filled for only some rows; it gives once, few, many or a size class.

-,TRBD2,TRBJ2-5,TRBV14,CASSHSSGKPQETQYF,TGTGCCAGCAGCCACTCTAGCGGGAAACCTCAAGAGACCCAGTACTTC
-,-,TRBJ1-6,TRBV3-1,CASSKDNSPLHF,TGTGCCAGCAGCAAGGATAATTCACCCCTCCACTTT
many,TRBD1,TRBJ1-5,TRBV7-9,CASSPGTGPNQPQHF,TGCGCCAGCAGCCCGGGGACAGGTCCCAATCAGCCCCAGCATTTT
-,-,TRBJ2-2,TRBV6-2/TRBV6-3,CASSYSPRMGSTGELFF,TGTGCCAGCAGTTACTCTCCTAGGATGGGCAGCACCGGGGAGCTGTTTTTT
-,-,TRBJ2-7,TRBV7-2,CASSLYAVYEQYF,TGTGCCAGCAGCTTATATGCAGTCTACGAGCAGTACTTC
many,-,TRBJ1-1,TRBV5-1,CASSREGNTEAFF,TGCGCCAGCAGCAGGGAAGGGAACACTGAAGCTTTCTTT
few,TRBD2,TRBJ2-2,TRBV2,CASTEREVSTGELFF,TGTGCCAGCACTGAGCGGGAGGTATCCACCGGGGAGCTGTTTTTT
few,-,TRBJ2-2,TRBV5-1,CASSLGFPRDQTPGELFF,TGCGCCAGCAGCTTGGGTTTCCCTCGGGACCAGACACCCGGGGAGCTGTTTTTT
-,TRBD2,TRBJ2-1,TRBV7-2,CASRFSGGTYNEQFF,TGTGCCAGCAGGTTTAGCGGGGGGACGTACAATGAGCAGTTCTTC
-,TRBD2,TRBJ2-3,TRBV6-5,CASSYSPGGGAGDTQYF,TGTGCCAGCAGTTACAGTCCAGGCGGGGGGGCTGGAGATACGCAGTATTTT
few,-,TRBJ1-1,TRBV5-5,CASSLEPGASEAFF,TGTGCCAGCAGCTTGGAACCAGGGGCGTCGGAAGCTTTCTTT
-,TRBD1,TRBJ1-2,TRBV14,CASSQRTGVQDYGYTF,TGTGCCAGCAGCCAACGAACAGGGGTTCAGGATTATGGCTACACCTTC
many,-,TRBJ1-5,TRBV12-3/TRBV12-4,CASMSPYQPQHF,TGTGCCAGCATGAGTCCTTATCAGCCCCAGCATTTT
-,-,TRBJ2-7,TRBV14,CASSQDLVPTYEQYF,TGTGCCAGCAGCCAAGATCTGGTTCCCACCTACGAGCAGTACTTC
few,-,TRBJ1-5,TRBV21-1,CASKETGGWQPQHF,TGTGCCAGCAAAGAAACAGGGGGCTGGCAGCCCCAGCATTTT
-,-,TRBJ2-3,TRBV7-9,CASSLVLSPHTQYF,TGTGCCAGCAGCTTAGTTCTGAGCCCCCATACGCAGTATTTT
-,-,TRBJ2-1,TRBV4-1,CASSPHPQSNEQFF,TGCGCCAGCAGCCCCCACCCCCAGTCTAATGAGCAGTTCTTC